These T cell receptor beta chains were read from a single sample in a study of cytomegalovirus exposure and HLA in healthy donors. Assay used: immunoSEQ multiplex PCR; TCRdb lists only in-frame clones, some missing. The sample has approximately 110,000 clones, and its top ten clones hold 2.5% to 3%. Sequencing was done on a sample of PBMCs. The source of these receptors is a man between 25 and 39 years old in good health and CMV-seronegative. Each CDR3 is given without its conserved first and last residue. The order of the fields is V gene, CDR3 protein.

>TRBV11-3
ASSFKGNEQY
>TRBV9
ASTRQGMNTEAF
>TRBV2
ASSRQYQETQY
>TRBV11-3
ASSSTANTEAF
>TRBV29-1
SVASGADTQY
>TRBV30
AWSPGESRTYGYT
>TRBV5-6
ASSLGRSRNYGYT
>TRBV4-1
ASSQPKDQGSGANVLT
>TRBV7-3
ASSYRAGALNEQF
>TRBV5-1
ASRRGTSDYNEQF
>TRBV11-2
ASSLGYPGSYEQY
>TRBV4-1
ASSQGGLWDTGELF
>TRBV11-2
ASSLSSGTYNEQF
>TRBV28
ASSPPGLAGGPDTQY
>TRBV6-4
ASSESQGSGTEAF
>TRBV4-2
ASSQEARGLYEQY
>TRBV30
AWRGGESSYEQY
>TRBV11-3
ASSSFTSGQGPNEQF
>TRBV7-9
ASSPTGGYEQY
>TRBV6-1
ASSEKAGGVGQY